These T cell receptor beta chains were read from a single sample in a study of T-cell reconstitution after alpha-beta-depleted transplantation in children. TCRdb reanalysed the PCR reads using MiXCR and keeps one entry per CDR3 protein. Of about 980,000 distinct CDR3 sequences listed, 25% to 35% are singletons. The specimen was PBMCs, mostly from graft donor cells, collected 360 days after TCRalphabeta/CD19-depleted stem cell transplant. Receptors were obtained from a boy in the first two years of life who had a stem cell transplant for SCID, so the T cells may come from the graft donor. CDR3s include the opening cysteine and the closing phenylalanine or tryptophan. The D gene is left open where the match is weak. The listing skips clone size in some rows; elsewhere it reads once, few, many or a size class.

V	size	J	D	CDR3	DNA
TRBV7-2	NA	TRBJ2-3	NA	CASSFDDHPTDTQYF	TGTGCCAGCAGCTTCGACGATCACCCCACAGATACGCAGTATTTT
TRBV12-5	few	TRBJ1-1	NA	CASGLGANRDTEAFF	TGTGCTAGTGGTTTGGGGGCCAATAGGGACACTGAAGCTTTCTTT
TRBV15	NA	TRBJ1-5	TRBD1	CAVGQGRLGNQPQHF	TGTGCCGTCGGACAGGGCCGTCTTGGCAATCAGCCCCAGCATTTT
TRBV4-1	few	TRBJ1-4	NA	CASSQGAGPDEKLFF	TGCGCCAGCAGCCAAGGGGCAGGGCCGGATGAAAAACTGTTTTTT
TRBV12-3/TRBV12-4	NA	TRBJ1-4	NA	CASRLTSHEKLFF	TGTGCCAGCCGGCTGACCTCGCATGAAAAACTGTTTTTT
TRBV6-2/TRBV6-3	NA	TRBJ2-1	NA	CASSYSRHEQFF	TGTGCCAGCAGTTACTCTAGACATGAGCAGTTCTTC
TRBV5-1	NA	TRBJ2-2	NA	CASSLFGSGGELFF	TGCGCCAGCAGCTTGTTTGGGAGCGGCGGGGAGCTGTTTTTT
TRBV11-3	few	TRBJ1-2	NA	CASSLEPGRHPDGYTF	TGTGCCAGCAGCTTAGAGCCCGGACGACACCCGGACGGCTACACCTTC
TRBV5-1	NA	TRBJ2-7	TRBD1	CASSWDRVKNEQYF	TGCGCCAGCAGCTGGGACAGGGTTAAAAACGAGCAGTACTTC
TRBV12-3/TRBV12-4	few	TRBJ1-5	NA	CASSVTQRQPQHF	TGTGCCAGCAGTGTGACACAAAGGCAGCCCCAGCATTTT
TRBV18	few	TRBJ2-7	TRBD1	CASSPLGQGFSEQYF	TGTGCCAGCTCACCCCTAGGACAGGGATTCTCCGAGCAGTACTTC
TRBV6-5	NA	TRBJ2-3	TRBD2	CASSYSNRGGADTQYF	TGTGCCAGCAGTTACTCGAACCGGGGGGGAGCAGATACGCAGTATTTT
TRBV5-1	NA	TRBJ2-7	TRBD2	CASSLAGLAGPYIYEQYF	TGCGCCAGCAGCTTGGCCGGACTAGCGGGGCCCTACATCTACGAGCAGTACTTC